The entry that follows covers one T cell receptor beta chain sequence. TCRdb's table, derived via immunoSEQ multiplex PCR, lists solely in-frame clones and lacks some. This sample carries 150,000 to 200,000 clones, 80% to 90% of them seen once, and the ten largest clones take 2.5% to 3.5%. The CDR3 is 16 residues long. Germline V gene sequence: CDR1 SGHAT, CDR2 FQNNGV. V lost 1 base and J lost 0, with 13 bases in between. This specimen comes from a study of blood T cell repertoires in COVID-19. The source of this sequence is a man aged 60-69 years with acute or convalescent COVID-19. The chain carries TRBV11-2 and TRBJ2-7; tentatively, D is TRBD2 (5 bases). The sample comprised peripheral blood. The CDR3 DNA follows: TGTGCCAGCAGCTTAGGGGTCCAGCGGCCCTCCTACGAGCAGTACTTC. This translates into CASSLGVQRPSYEQYF.